These 2 T cell receptor beta chains originate from one sample sequenced in a study of regulatory T cells in long-lasting Graves disease. Indicated time point: persistent/refractory GD, antithyroid drugs over 5 years with positive TRAb. TCR sequences were obtained from RNA taken from PBMCs. CDR3-region Arm-PCR and iRepertoire HTBI primers produced the TCR beta libraries. One entry per CDR3 protein results from TCRdb running MiXCR on the multiplex PCR reads. The repertoire includes 400,000 or so distinct CDR3 sequences, around 20% of them detected once, and about a quarter sits in the top ten. The sample here was peripheral blood mononuclear cells (PBMCs), taken when the disease was refractory, from a patient treated with antithyroid drugs. These receptors were taken from a female donor with Graves disease.

This clonotype has only a few counts. The chain is built from TRBV7-9 and TRBJ2-5; TRBD2 matches 9 bases. J was trimmed by 4 bases and V by 4 bases; bases with no gene match: 13. Per the germline V gene, CDR1 is SEHNR and CDR2 is FQNEAQ (reference sequence). CDR3 size: 17 residues. The CDR3 sequence is CASSSPWVAGVGETQYF. CDR3 DNA sequence: TGTGCCAGCAGCTCCCCGTGGGTAGCGGGAGTCGGAGAGACCCAGTACTTC.

The rearrangement joins TRBV19 to TRBJ2-5, with 7 bases identical to TRBD1. Germline values: CDR1 LNHDA, CDR2 SQIVND (reference sequence). With V trimmed by 4 bases and J by 1 base, 6 bases remained unmatched. CDR3 length: 15 amino acids. The CDR3 protein is CASSTWDRTQETQYF. CDR3 in DNA: TGTGCCAGTAGTACCTGGGACAGAACCCAAGAGACCCAGTACTTC. The full variable domain, completed using reference TRBV19 and TRBJ2-5, is DGGITQSPKYLFRKEGQNVTLSCEQNLNHDAMYWYRQDPGQGLRLIYYSQIVNDFQKGDIAEGYSVSREKKESFPLTVTSAQKNPTAFYLCASSTWDRTQETQYFGPGTRLLVL.